Shown below are 21 T cell receptor beta chains from a single sample sequenced in a study of early T cells in non-severe SARS-CoV-2 infection. TCRdb re-derived calls from the 5' RACE reads in MiXCR, one entry per CDR3 protein. The sample lists roughly 64,000 distinct CDR3 sequences, around 13% occurring once. The material sequenced was whole blood. The receptors here all came from an adult who was a healthcare worker with PCR-confirmed SARS-CoV-2 infection or an uninfected control (not recorded which).

This clonotype was counted ten times or more. The DNA for the CDR3 is TGTGCCAGCCGGTCCAGCCTCAATCAGCCCCAGCATTTT. Amino acids: CASRSSLNQPQHF. The genes are TRBV6-1 and TRBJ1-5; the D is unclear. Germline V gene sequence: CDR1 MNHNS, CDR2 SASEGT. This CDR3 contains 13 residues. Trimming removed 8 bases from V and 3 bases from J, with 11 bases in between.

There are many counts of this clonotype. The CDR3 protein is CASSPGSNQPQHF. The CDR3, as DNA: TGTGCCAGCTCACCCGGCAGCAATCAGCCCCAGCATTTT. The V call is TRBV18, the J call TRBJ1-5, with D unclear. The germline CDR1 and CDR2 sequences are KGHSH and LQKENI. V was cut by 3 bases and J by 1 base, with 4 bases left in between. The CDR3 runs 13 residues.

This clonotype was counted between two and nine times. This chain joins TRBV3-1 and TRBJ2-7, with D unresolved. Germline CDR1 and CDR2: LGHDT and YNNKEL (reference sequence). Trimming removed 5 bases at V and 2 bases at J, with 13 bases between. The CDR3 consists of 14 residues. CDR3 coding DNA: TGTGCCAGCAGCGAGGCCCTGGCGCCCTACGAGCAGTACTTC. It translates to CASSEALAPYEQYF.

The V and J genes are TRBV12-2 and TRBJ1-2; the D call in the table, TRBD1, was not verified against the DNA. TRBV12-2 is marked as a pseudogene. The CDR3 contains 17 residues. CDR3 sequence reads: CASRHRSPGQAPYGYTF. DNA for the CDR3: TGTGCAAGTCGCCATCGAAGCCCCGGACAGGCCCCATATGGCTACACCTTC.

This clonotype was observed a few times. V is TRBV2 and J is TRBJ2-5; 11 bases line up with TRBD2. CDR3 length: 14 amino acids. V was pared by 9 bases and J by 0 bases, with 3 bases of the junction left unmatched. Germline CDR1 SNHLY, CDR2 FYNNEI. The CDR3 loop reads CASISGGDQETQYF. For the CDR3, the DNA is TGTGCCAGTATTAGCGGGGGGGACCAAGAGACCCAGTACTTC.

This clonotype was counted only a few times. The chain uses TRBV7-9 and TRBJ1-1; 8 bases map to TRBD1. This CDR3 comprises 16 residues. J was trimmed by 0 bases and V by 4 bases; bases with no gene match: 7. Looked up from germline, CDR1 is SEHNR and CDR2 is FQNEAQ (reference sequence). The CDR3 region is CASSSVGGQVNTEAFF. The CDR3 DNA follows: TGTGCCAGCAGCTCTGTGGGGGGACAGGTGAACACTGAAGCTTTCTTT. The whole variable domain, filled in from reference TRBV7-9 and TRBJ1-1, reads DTGVSQNPRHKITKRGQNVTFRCDPISEHNRLYWYRQTLGQGPEFLTYFQNEAQLEKSRLLSDRFSAERPKGSFSTLEIQRTEQGDSAMYLCASSSVGGQVNTEAFFGQGTRLTVV.

This clonotype was observed at least ten times. V gene TRBV29-1 combines with J gene TRBJ2-5; D is perhaps TRBD1 (6 bases). This CDR3 comprises 12 residues. Trimming left V 4 bases short and J 5 bases short, with 11 bases between. CDR1 and CDR2 (germline): SQVTM, ANQGSEA. CDR3 region: CSVGRQEETQYF. The CDR3 DNA reads as TGCAGCGTTGGCCGACAGGAGGAGACCCAGTACTTC.

This clonotype was recorded at least ten times. This chain uses TRBV7-6 with TRBJ1-2; D may be TRBD1 (5 bases). The V end lost 1 base, the J end lost 3 bases, and 12 bases lay between the germline ends. This CDR3 is 15 amino acids long. Germline V CDR1 and CDR2: SGHVS, FNYEAQ. CDR3 region: CASSLDGAGYYGYTF. CDR3 DNA sequence: TGTGCCAGCAGCTTAGATGGGGCAGGGTACTATGGCTACACCTTC.

The V and J genes are TRBV4-3 and TRBJ2-1, with 7 bases that match TRBD2. This CDR3 has 15 amino acids. V lost 0 bases to trimming and J lost 4 bases; unmatched junction nucleotides: 3. The germline V gene encodes CDR1 LGHNA and CDR2 YSLEER. CDR3 bases: TGCGCCAGCAGCCAAGATCAGCGGGGATACAATGAGCAGTTCTTC. Its protein is CASSQDQRGYNEQFF.

This chain connects TRBV7-8 to TRBJ1-1; D is ambiguous. The CDR3 totals 13 residues. Per the germline V gene, CDR1 is SGHVS and CDR2 is FQNEAQ. Deletions cut 2 bases from V and 8 bases from J, with 12 bases between. CDR3: CASSLYIRREAFF. The CDR3 DNA follows: TGTGCCAGCAGCTTATATATACGTAGGGAAGCTTTCTTT. Using reference TRBV7-8 and TRBJ1-1 for the parts outside the CDR3, the full variable domain is GAGVSQSPRYKVAKRGQDVALRCDPISGHVSLFWYQQALGQGPEFLTYFQNEAQLDKSGLPSDRFFAERPEGSVSTLKIQRTQQEDSAVYLCASSLYIRREAFFGQGTRLTVV.

The chain carries TRBV18 and TRBJ1-6; D might be TRBD1 (6 bases). This CDR3 has 17 residues. Germline CDR1 and CDR2: KGHSH and LQKENI. With 0 bases removed from V and 6 bases from J, the gap between germline ends came to 15 bases. CDR3 DNA sequence: TGTGCCAGCTCACCACCTTTAAAGACAGGATCTAATTCACCCCTCCACTTT. This gives the protein CASSPPLKTGSNSPLHF.

The table lists this clonotype with many counts. V gene TRBV5-5 combines with J gene TRBJ2-3, with 11 bases lining up with TRBD1. CDR3 size: 14 residues. Per germline, CDR1 SGHKS and CDR2 YYEKEE (reference sequence). V shed 4 bases and J 8 bases; nucleotides not matched to a gene: 6. CDR3 in amino acids: CASSGTGGWVTQYF. The CDR3 DNA reads as TGTGCCAGCAGCGGGACAGGGGGTTGGGTTACGCAGTATTTT.

This clonotype was counted many times. The rearrangement uses TRBV9 and TRBJ1-4; D call uncertain. The CDR3 extends over 17 amino acids. The germline CDR1 and CDR2 sequences are SGDLS and YYNGEE. Deletions cut 0 bases from V and 0 bases from J, with 12 bases between. CDR3 in DNA: TGTGCCAGCAGCGTAGATCCCCAGTCGGCAACTAATGAAAAACTGTTTTTT. It yields the protein CASSVDPQSATNEKLFF. Full variable domain (missing parts from reference TRBV9 and TRBJ1-4): DSGVTQTPKHLITATGQRVTLRCSPRSGDLSVYWYQQSLDQGLQFLIQYYNGEERAKGNILERFSAQQFPDLHSELNLSSLELGDSALYFCASSVDPQSATNEKLFFGSGTQLSVL.

This clonotype appeared a few times. V and J are TRBV7-9 and TRBJ1-1; D unresolved. The CDR3 is made up of 14 amino acids. Per the germline V gene, CDR1 is SEHNR and CDR2 is FQNEAQ (reference sequence). V was shortened by 6 bases and J by 2 bases, with 13 bases between the two germline ends. Here the CDR3 reads CASSSVGGNTEAFF. The CDR3 nucleotides are TGTGCCAGCAGTTCCGTGGGAGGCAACACTGAAGCTTTCTTT.

This clonotype was detected only a few times. The J gene is TRBJ2-1, the V gene TRBV29-1; D is unresolved. The CDR3 contains 13 residues. In germline, CDR1 is SQVTM, CDR2 ANQGSEA. The V end was cut by 2 bases, the J end by 1 base, with 6 bases between. The CDR3 loop reads CSVETESYNEQFF. CDR3 nucleotides: TGCAGCGTTGAAACAGAATCCTACAATGAGCAGTTCTTC.

This clonotype was seen a handful of times. The chain carries TRBV5-5 and TRBJ2-3; 10 nucleotides match TRBD2. With V trimmed by 1 base and J by 3 bases, 5 bases remained unmatched. The CDR3 has 16 amino acids. The V gene's germline CDR1 is SGHKS and CDR2 YYEKEE (reference sequence). The CDR3 reads CASSLFSGGITDTQYF. As DNA, the CDR3 is TGTGCCAGCAGCTTGTTTAGCGGGGGGATTACAGATACGCAGTATTTT.

The gene calls are TRBV7-8 and TRBJ1-3; D gene unclear. This CDR3 contains 15 residues. Germline loops: CDR1 SGHVS, CDR2 FQNEAQ. Trimming took 2 bases from V and 1 from J, leaving 9 bases between them. The CDR3 here is CASSLFTGSGNTIYF. CDR3 sequence (DNA): TGTGCCAGCAGCTTATTTACGGGTTCTGGAAACACCATATATTTT. The entire variable domain, with the rest obtained from reference TRBV7-8 and TRBJ1-3, is as follows: GAGVSQSPRYKVAKRGQDVALRCDPISGHVSLFWYQQALGQGPEFLTYFQNEAQLDKSGLPSDRFFAERPEGSVSTLKIQRTQQEDSAVYLCASSLFTGSGNTIYFGEGSWLTVV.

The chain links TRBV6-6 to TRBJ1-1; the D is unclear. The length of the CDR3 is 12 residues. V lost 6 bases to trimming and J lost 7 bases, with 12 bases between them. Germline CDR1 reads MNHNY; CDR2 reads SVGAGI (reference sequence). Here the CDR3 reads CASSRRSGEAFF. CDR3 nucleotides: TGTGCCAGCAGCCGACGGTCCGGTGAAGCTTTCTTT.

This sequence joins TRBV6-6 and TRBJ1-2; D remains ambiguous. Germline CDR1 reads MNHNY; CDR2 reads SVGAGI (reference sequence). The ends were cut back, 2 bases at V and 2 bases at J, with 6 bases in the middle. The CDR3 is 13 residues long. The CDR3 DNA sequence: TGTGCCAGCAGTTACGTGGGGAACTATGGCTACACCTTC. Translating gives CASSYVGNYGYTF.

The sample holds a few counts of this clonotype. The rearrangement links TRBV11-2 to TRBJ2-2; the D is unclear. V was pared by 2 bases and J by 0 bases, with 16 bases between. Germline CDR1 and CDR2: SGHAT and FQNNGV. This CDR3 contains 18 residues. The CDR3 DNA is TGTGCCAGCAGCTTACAAGCAGGCCACCTTGCGAACACCGGGGAGCTGTTTTTT. Residues: CASSLQAGHLANTGELFF.

V usage is TRBV9 and J usage is TRBJ2-3; the D gene is possibly TRBD1 (6 bases). CDR3 length: 14 amino acids. Trimming took 4 bases from V and 6 from J, leaving 15 bases between them. Germline assignment: CDR1 SGDLS and CDR2 YYNGEE. The CDR3 coding sequence is TGTGCCAGCAGCCTCAGACAGGCCGGGGATACGCAGTATTTT. This sequence encodes CASSLRQAGDTQYF.